These 10 T cell receptor beta chains were all obtained from the same sample, sequenced in a study of early T cells in non-severe SARS-CoV-2 infection (TCRdb year 2021). Libraries were made using 5' RACE. Sequencing was carried out with a NextSeq 500. In TCRdb, the public reads were trimmed at Q25 with fastp and aligned with MiXCR, with productive beta chains retained. Here each entry gathers all rows of one CDR3 protein and keeps the most common genes and DNA. The sample table holds tens of thousands of distinct CDR3 sequences, of which about 16% were seen once. The top ten clones comprise 4.5% to 7% of the sample. The sequenced sample consisted of whole blood. The receptor set was obtained from an adult who was a healthcare worker with PCR-confirmed SARS-CoV-2 infection or an uninfected control (not recorded which).

This clonotype was seen a few times. The rearrangement uses TRBV3-1 and TRBJ2-1; 14 bases map to TRBD2. V was clipped by 4 bases and J by 8 bases; unmatched bases: 16. The CDR3 extends over 19 amino acids. Per the germline V gene, CDR1 is LGHDT and CDR2 is YNNKEL (reference sequence). The CDR3 coding sequence is TGTGCCAGCAGCCGATCACGTTGGACTAGCGGGAGGAATAGCGATGAGCAGTTCTTC. This codes for CASSRSRWTSGRNSDEQFF.

This clonotype was picked up many times. Sequence at one end of the junction differs from germline and may be a read error. J is TRBJ1-3 and V is TRBV12-3 or TRBV12-4; unclear D gene. The CDR3 has 13 residues. The CDR3 DNA sequence: TGTGCCAGCAGTTGGATCTCTGAAAACACCATATATTTT. Encoded protein: CASSWISENTIYF.

This clonotype has a handful of counts. The chain uses TRBV5-1 and TRBJ2-7; weak D call: TRBD1 (6 bases). This CDR3 comprises 15 residues. Looked up from germline, CDR1 is SGHRS and CDR2 is YFSETQ. V was cut by 2 bases and J by 2 bases, with 14 bases left in between. In nucleotides, the CDR3 is TGCGCCAGCAGCTTTCAGGGGAAAGGGACCTACGAGCAGTACTTC. Amino acids: CASSFQGKGTYEQYF.

V gene TRBV7-3 combines with J gene TRBJ2-3, with D tentatively TRBD1 or TRBD2 (5 bases each). There are 14 residues in the CDR3. The germline V and J ends were trimmed by 5 bases and 2 bases, with 11 bases remaining between them. The germline gives CDR1 SGHTA, CDR2 FQGTGA. The CDR3 DNA reads TGTGCCAGCAGCCCGTGGGGGACCACAGATACGCAGTATTTT. This translates into CASSPWGTTDTQYF.

This clonotype was counted ten times or more. The chain joins TRBV6-2 or TRBV6-3 to TRBJ1-6; the D gene is possibly TRBD1 (6 bases). Germline loops: CDR1 MNHEY, CDR2 SVGEGT. CDR3 length equals 13 residues. Trimming removed 7 bases at V and 5 bases at J, with 9 bases between. The CDR3 DNA follows: TGTGCCAGCAATCGACAGGATAATTCACCCCTCCACTTT. Translated: CASNRQDNSPLHF.

For this clonotype: Given a much more abundant clone one base away, this may be a read error. The rearrangement links TRBV12-3 or TRBV12-4 to TRBJ2-7; D ambiguous. V lost 2 bases and J 3 bases, leaving 5 bases between the germline ends. CDR3 length equals 12 residues. In nucleotides, the CDR3 is TGTGCCAGCAGTTTAACCAACTACGAGCAGTACTTC. Amino acid sequence: CASSLTNYEQYF.

The sample holds a few counts of this clonotype. The CDR3: CASGTSGRADTQYF. In DNA, the CDR3 is TGTGCCAGCGGGACTAGCGGGAGGGCAGATACGCAGTATTTT. The chain combines TRBV12-3 or TRBV12-4 with TRBJ2-3; 16 bases line up with TRBD2. This CDR3 comprises 14 residues. Trimming took 8 bases from V and 4 from J; bases not matched to a gene: 0.

This clonotype was found a few times. The rearrangement joins TRBV12-3 or TRBV12-4 to TRBJ2-3; D gene ambiguous. CDR3 size: 14 residues. With 3 bases removed from V and 6 bases from J, the gap between germline ends came to 13 bases. CDR3 bases: TGTGCCAGCAGTTTCCGTCCAACCGCGGATACGCAGTATTTT. This gives the protein CASSFRPTADTQYF.

This clonotype was observed at least ten times. The chain has TRBV6-5 and TRBJ1-2; D might be TRBD1 (6 bases). V gave up 6 bases and J gave up 8 bases, with 16 bases separating them. Germline loops: CDR1 MNHEY, CDR2 SVGAGI. The CDR3 has 13 residues. The CDR3 nucleotides are TGTGCCAGCAGCGACAGGAGGCCTACGGGCTACACCTTC. Translation gives CASSDRRPTGYTF.

The chain couples TRBV3-1 to TRBJ2-7; 9 bases agree with TRBD1. The length of the CDR3 is 14 residues. CDR1 LGHDT and CDR2 YNNKEL come from the germline V gene (reference sequence). Losses at the gene ends were 6 bases for V and 5 bases for J; bases not matched to a gene: 8. CDR3 sequence (DNA): TGTGCCAGCAGTCTGGGAACAGGGGGCAACGAGCAGTACTTC. The encoded protein is CASSLGTGGNEQYF.